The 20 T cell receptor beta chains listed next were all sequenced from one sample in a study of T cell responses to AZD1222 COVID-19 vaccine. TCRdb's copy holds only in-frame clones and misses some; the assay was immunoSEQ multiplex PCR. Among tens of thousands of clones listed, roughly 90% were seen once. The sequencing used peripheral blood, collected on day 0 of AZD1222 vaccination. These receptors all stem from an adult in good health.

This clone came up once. CDR3 bases: TGCAGTGCTAGTGCTAGCGGGACTGTTGAGACCCAGTACTTC. It codes for CSASASGTVETQYF. The chain uses TRBV20-1 and TRBJ2-5; 9 nucleotides match TRBD2. Germline CDR1 DFQATT, CDR2 SNEGSKA (reference sequence). CDR3 size: 14 residues. Losses at the gene ends were 3 bases for V and 5 bases for J; bases not matched to a gene: 7.

CDR3 in amino acids: CASSEVAGYGYTF. DNA for the CDR3: TGTGCCAGTAGTGAAGTAGCGGGATATGGCTACACCTTC. The chain is built from TRBV19 and TRBJ1-2; the D is unclear. CDR3 length: 13 amino acids. Trimming stripped 5 bases from V and 5 bases from J, with 12 bases between. Germline CDR1 is LNHDA and CDR2 is SQIVND (reference sequence).

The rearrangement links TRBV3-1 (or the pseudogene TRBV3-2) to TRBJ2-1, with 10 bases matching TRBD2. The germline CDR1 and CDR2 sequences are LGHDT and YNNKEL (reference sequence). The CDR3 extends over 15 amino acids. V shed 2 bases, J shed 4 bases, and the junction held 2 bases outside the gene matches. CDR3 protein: CASSQLAGEYNEQFF. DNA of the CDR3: TGTGCCAGCAGCCAACTAGCGGGGGAATACAATGAGCAGTTCTTC.

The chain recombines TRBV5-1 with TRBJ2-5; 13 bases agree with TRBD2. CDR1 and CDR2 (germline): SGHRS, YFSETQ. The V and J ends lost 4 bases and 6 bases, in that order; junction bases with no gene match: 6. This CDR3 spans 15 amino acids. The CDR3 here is CASSGGTSGVKTQYF. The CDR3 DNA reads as TGCGCCAGCAGCGGCGGGACTAGCGGGGTGAAGACCCAGTACTTC.

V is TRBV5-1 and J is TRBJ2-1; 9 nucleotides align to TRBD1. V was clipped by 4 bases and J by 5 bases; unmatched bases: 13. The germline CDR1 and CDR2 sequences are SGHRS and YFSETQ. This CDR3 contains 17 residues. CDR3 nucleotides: TGCGCCAGCAGCCTTGACCTACAGGGGGCGGAACACAATGAGCAGTTCTTC. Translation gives CASSLDLQGAEHNEQFF.

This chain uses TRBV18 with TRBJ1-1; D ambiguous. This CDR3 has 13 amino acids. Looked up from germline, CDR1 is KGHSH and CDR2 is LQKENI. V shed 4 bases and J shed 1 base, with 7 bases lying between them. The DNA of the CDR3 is TGTGCCAGCTCACGAGAGGGGAACACTGAAGCTTTCTTT. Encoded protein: CASSREGNTEAFF.

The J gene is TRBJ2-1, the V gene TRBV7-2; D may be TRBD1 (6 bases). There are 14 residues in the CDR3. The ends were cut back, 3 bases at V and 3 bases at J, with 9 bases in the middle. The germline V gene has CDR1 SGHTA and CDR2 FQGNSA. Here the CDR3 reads CASSFTTGYNEQFF. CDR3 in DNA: TGTGCCAGCAGCTTCACGACAGGCTACAATGAGCAGTTCTTC.

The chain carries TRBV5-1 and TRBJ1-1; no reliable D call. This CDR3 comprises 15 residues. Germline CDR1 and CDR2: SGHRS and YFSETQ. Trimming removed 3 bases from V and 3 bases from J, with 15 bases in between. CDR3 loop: CASSYRSIGDTEAFF. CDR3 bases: TGCGCCAGCAGCTATCGATCAATTGGGGACACTGAAGCTTTCTTT.

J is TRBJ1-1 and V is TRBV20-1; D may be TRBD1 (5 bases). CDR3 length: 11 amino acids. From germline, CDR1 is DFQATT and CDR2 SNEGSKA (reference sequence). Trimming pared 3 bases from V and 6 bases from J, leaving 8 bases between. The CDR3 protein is CSASPQAEAFF. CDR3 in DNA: TGCAGTGCTAGCCCACAGGCTGAAGCTTTCTTT.

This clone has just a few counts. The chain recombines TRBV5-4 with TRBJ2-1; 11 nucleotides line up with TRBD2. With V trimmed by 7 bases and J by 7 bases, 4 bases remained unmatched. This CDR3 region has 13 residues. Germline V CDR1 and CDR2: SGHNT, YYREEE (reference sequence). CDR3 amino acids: CASYLAGGNEQFF. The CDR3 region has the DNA TGTGCCAGCTACCTAGCGGGGGGTAATGAGCAGTTCTTC.

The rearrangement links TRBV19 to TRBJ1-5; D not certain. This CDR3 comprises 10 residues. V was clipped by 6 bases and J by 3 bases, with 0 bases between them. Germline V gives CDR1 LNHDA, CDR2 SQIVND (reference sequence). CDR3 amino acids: CASSNQPQHF. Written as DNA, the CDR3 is TGTGCCAGTAGCAATCAGCCCCAGCATTTT.

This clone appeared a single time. CDR3 nucleotide sequence: TGTGCCAGCAGCCGAGAGCGGTCTTATAATTCACCCCTCCACTTT. Translation gives CASSRERSYNSPLHF. The rearrangement links TRBV3-1 (or the pseudogene TRBV3-2) to TRBJ1-6; D unresolved. The CDR3 is 15 amino acids. Trimming cost V 4 bases and J 4 bases, with 11 bases left between them. Germline V gives CDR1 LGHDT, CDR2 YNNKEL (reference sequence).

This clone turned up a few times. The CDR3 here is CASSTRGGGGANVLTF. The CDR3 DNA reads TGTGCCAGTAGCACAAGAGGTGGTGGTGGGGCCAACGTCCTGACTTTC. The chain carries TRBV19 and TRBJ2-6; no definite D call. CDR3 size: 16 residues. Trimming left V 6 bases short and J 3 bases short, with 15 bases between. CDR1 LNHDA and CDR2 SQIVND come from the germline V gene (reference sequence).

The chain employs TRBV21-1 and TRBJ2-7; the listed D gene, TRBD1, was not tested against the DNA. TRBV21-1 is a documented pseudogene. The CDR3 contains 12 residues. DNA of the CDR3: TGTGCCCCCGGACAGGGGGCACGCGAGCAGTACTTC. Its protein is CAPGQGAREQYF.

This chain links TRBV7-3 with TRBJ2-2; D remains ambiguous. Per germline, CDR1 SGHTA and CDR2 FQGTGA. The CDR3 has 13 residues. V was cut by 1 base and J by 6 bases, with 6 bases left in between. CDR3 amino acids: CASSLSGAGELFF. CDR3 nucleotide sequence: TGTGCCAGCAGCTTAAGTGGGGCCGGGGAGCTGTTTTTT.

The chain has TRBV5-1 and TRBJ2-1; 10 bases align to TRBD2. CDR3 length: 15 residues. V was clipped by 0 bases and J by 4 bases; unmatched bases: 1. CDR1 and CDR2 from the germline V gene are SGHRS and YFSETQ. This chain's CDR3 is CASSLASGGYNEQFF. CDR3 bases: TGCGCCAGCAGCTTGGCTAGCGGGGGTTACAATGAGCAGTTCTTC.

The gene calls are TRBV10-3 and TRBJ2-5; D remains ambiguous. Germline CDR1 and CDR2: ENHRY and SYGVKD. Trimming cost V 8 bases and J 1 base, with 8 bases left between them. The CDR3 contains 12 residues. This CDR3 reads CAIAVSQETQYF. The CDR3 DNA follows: TGTGCCATCGCGGTGAGCCAAGAGACCCAGTACTTC.

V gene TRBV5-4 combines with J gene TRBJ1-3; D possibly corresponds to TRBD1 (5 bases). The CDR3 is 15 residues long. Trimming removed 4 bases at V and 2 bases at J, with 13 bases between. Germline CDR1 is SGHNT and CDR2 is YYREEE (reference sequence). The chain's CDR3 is CASSPDSLPGNTIYF. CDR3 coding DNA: TGTGCCAGCAGCCCCGACAGTCTTCCTGGAAACACCATATATTTT.

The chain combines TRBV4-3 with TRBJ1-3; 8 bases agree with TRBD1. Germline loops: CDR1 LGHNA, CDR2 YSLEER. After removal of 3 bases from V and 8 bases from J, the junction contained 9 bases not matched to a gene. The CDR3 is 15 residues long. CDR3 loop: CASSQGDRGLDTIYF. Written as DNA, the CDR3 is TGCGCCAGCAGCCAGGGTGACAGGGGTTTGGACACCATATATTTT.

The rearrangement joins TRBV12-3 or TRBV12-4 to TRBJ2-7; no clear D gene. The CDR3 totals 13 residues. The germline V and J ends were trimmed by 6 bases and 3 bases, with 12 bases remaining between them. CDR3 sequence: CASSSSINYEQYF. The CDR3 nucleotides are TGTGCCAGCAGCTCAAGCATCAACTACGAGCAGTACTTC.